This TCR beta chain was profiled in a study of T cell changes during pregnancy in multiple sclerosis. The data were produced by immunoSEQ multiplex PCR, yet TCRdb's version contains in-frame clones alone and is incomplete. The repertoire holds 35,000 to 45,000 clones, almost 95% seen once, with about 1.5% in the top ten. CDR3 length: 15 residues. V was shortened by 4 bases and J by 0 bases, with 8 bases between the two germline ends. CDR1 is SGDLS and CDR2 is YYNGEE in the germline V gene. The source material was peripheral blood. The chain recombines TRBV9 with TRBJ2-6; TRBD1 might be the D (6 bases). This receptor was identified in a female donor with multiple sclerosis, enrolled in a pregnancy study. DNA of the CDR3: TGTGCCAGCAGCAAGGGACACTCTGGGGCCAACGTCCTGACTTTC. Protein: CASSKGHSGANVLTF.